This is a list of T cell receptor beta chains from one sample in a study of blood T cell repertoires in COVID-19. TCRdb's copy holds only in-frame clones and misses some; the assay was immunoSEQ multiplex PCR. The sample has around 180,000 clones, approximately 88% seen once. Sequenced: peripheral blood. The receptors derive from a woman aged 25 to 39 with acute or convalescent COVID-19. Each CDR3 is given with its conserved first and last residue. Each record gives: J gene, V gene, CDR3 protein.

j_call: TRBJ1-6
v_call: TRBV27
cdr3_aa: CASGTSDGGSPLHF

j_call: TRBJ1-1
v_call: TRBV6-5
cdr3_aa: CASSFPLAEAFF

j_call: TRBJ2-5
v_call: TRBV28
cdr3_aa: CASSQRTGGVETQYF

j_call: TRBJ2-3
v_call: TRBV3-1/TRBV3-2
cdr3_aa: CASSQDGTQYF

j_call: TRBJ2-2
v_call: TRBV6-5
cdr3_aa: CASSPDRGQRELFF

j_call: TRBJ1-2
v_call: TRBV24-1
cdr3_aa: CATSDRDSPNYGYTF

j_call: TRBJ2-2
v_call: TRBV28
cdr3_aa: CASSETGELFF

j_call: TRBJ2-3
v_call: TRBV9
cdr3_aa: CASSLIAGEGDTQYF

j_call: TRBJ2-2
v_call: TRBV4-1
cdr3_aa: CASSQDQDNGELFF

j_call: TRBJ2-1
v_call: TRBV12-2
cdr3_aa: CASRLVRQADRNEQFF

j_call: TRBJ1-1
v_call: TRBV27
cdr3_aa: CASSFGARGTEAFF

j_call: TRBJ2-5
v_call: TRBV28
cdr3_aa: CASSLLAPTPETQYF

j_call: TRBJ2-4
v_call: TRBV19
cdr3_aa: CASSNQGLGNIQYF

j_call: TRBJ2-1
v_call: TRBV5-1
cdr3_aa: CASSLMTGSYNEQFF

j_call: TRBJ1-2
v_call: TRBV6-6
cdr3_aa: CASSYSTGNYGYTF

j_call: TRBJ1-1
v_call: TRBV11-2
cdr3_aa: CASTPLRGSNTEAFF

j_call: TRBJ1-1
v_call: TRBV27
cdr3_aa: CASERWTGSRTEAFF

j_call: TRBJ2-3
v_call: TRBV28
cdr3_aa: CASSSRGTGLTDTQYF

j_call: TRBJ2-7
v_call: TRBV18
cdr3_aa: CASSPIGAGVYEQYF

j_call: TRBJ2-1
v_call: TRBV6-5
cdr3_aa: CASLNLAANEQFF

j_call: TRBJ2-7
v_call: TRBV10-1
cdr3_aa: CASSPGSSYEQYF

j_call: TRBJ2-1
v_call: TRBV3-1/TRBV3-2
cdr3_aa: CASSHTKFQGLSNEQFF

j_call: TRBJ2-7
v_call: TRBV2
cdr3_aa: CASSEVEGGEQYF

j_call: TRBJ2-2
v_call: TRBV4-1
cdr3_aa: CASSRLPQVGGTGELFF

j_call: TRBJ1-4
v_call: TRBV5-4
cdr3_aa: CASSLQGRGEKLFF